This record covers a single TCR beta chain. The target antigen is unknown. Regions amplified from RNA transcripts were the TCR beta CDR3 regions. An initial round of RT-PCR targeting the TCR CDR3 relied on the HTBI primer set. TCRdb processed the multiplex PCR reads anew with MiXCR; each CDR3 protein has one entry. The profile covers approximately 370,000 distinct CDR3 sequences, with about a sixth appearing a single time and 34% taken by the ten largest. Pregnant or lactating patients were excluded, as were those with uncontrolled infection or other autoimmune disease. The blood sample dates from first hyperthyroidism diagnosis, preceding any ophthalmopathy symptoms. These data originate in a study of T cells in Graves' hyperthyroidism and ophthalmopathy. Study-wide results and caveats: A 13 V-J model separated ophthalmopathy from stable hyperthyroidism.

This CDR3 has 14 amino acids. V trimming: 5 bases; J trimming: 6 bases; junction bases outside the gene matches: 5. Germline values: CDR1 LNHDA, CDR2 SQIVND (reference sequence). The origin of this receptor is a woman aged 25 to 39 with Graves' hyperthyroidism that later progressed to Graves' ophthalmopathy. This chain links TRBV19 with TRBJ1-5, with 9 bases fitting TRBD1. Sequencing was done on a sample of blood. The CDR3 region is CASSPTGGGQPQHF. In DNA, the CDR3 is TGTGCCAGTAGTCCTACAGGGGGCGGTCAGCCCCAGCATTTT.